This T cell receptor beta chain was captured in a study of Tregs in tolerant kidney transplant recipients (dated by TCRdb to between 2018 and 2020). At the level of the whole study: The transplants used related donors with nonmyeloablative bone marrow transplantation, and mixed chimerism in the human trials was transient. The study used TCRbeta sequencing to identify donor-specific regulatory T cells before combined kidney and bone marrow transplantation, then tracked those cells after transplant.

For TCRbeta CDR3 sequencing, genomic DNA was extracted from sorted cells using the QIAGEN DNeasy Blood and Tissue Kit. High-throughput TCRbeta CDR3 sequencing, which included PCR amplification with bias correction and internal controls, was done commercially through immunoSEQ. Processing in the source paper ran as follows. Unique productive TCRbeta sequences were defined by CDR3 nucleotide sequence where primers matched, otherwise by CDR3 amino acid sequence with Vbeta and Jbeta genes. To correct for sorting error, sequences found in more than one sorted population at a frequency ratio of 2:1 or less were discarded, and the remaining shared sequences were assigned to the population with the higher frequency. Donor-reactive sequences were defined as at least 5-fold expanded in CFSE-low cells versus unstimulated cells, with frequency of at least 0.01% in CFSE-low cells. Jensen-Shannon divergence, calculated on the top 100 TCRbeta sequences ranked by frequency, was used to quantify repertoire divergence. For samples with multiple sequencing runs, sorting error was corrected separately for each run before the runs were pooled. This immuneACCESS table, as held by TCRdb, lists in-frame sequences with V and J called but not all clones. Of the missing ones, under half trace to an unresolved V gene in checked studies; the others have no known cause. V and J calls and clone size come straight from that table; D and trimming were deduced from the DNA. The sample contains about 83,000 clones, under 98% of them found a single time. The ten largest clones capture approximately 0.56% of the sample.

V ends up 0 bases short and J 3 bases short, with an unmatched junction base count of 15. The CDR3 sequence holds 19 residues, the cysteine and phenylalanine included. Only the CDR3 DNA is retained, 57 bases long and in frame from the first base. Based on the germline V gene, the CDR1 and CDR2 sequences are SGDLS and YYNGEE. The time point label for this specimen denotes: blood sample drawn before combined kidney and bone marrow transplant. Thawed PBMCs were FACS-sorted into unstimulated Tregs (CD4+CD25+CD127-), CD4+ non-Tregs (CD4+CD25-), CD4 cells and CD8 cells. Patients were several combined kidney and bone marrow transplant recipients from the ITN036ST trial, and only these trial subjects had samples available. Healthy control blood was processed by Ficoll density gradient to PBMCs and cryopreserved; patient PBMCs were collected before and after transplant. As concerns this clone: Its antigen remains unidentified. No per-base quality is available; no much larger clone lies one base away.

What the research found in general, with its limitations: For some patients, the PCR primers changed as time went on, which meant samples from those patients could not be compared with one another at the nucleotide level. Although technical replication error seemed to be minimal, the question of biological reproducibility was not addressed directly. The study was limited by small patient numbers, and the findings need validation in larger populations and under other immunosuppression protocols. Expanding Tregs with activated donor B cells appeared to identify the most biologically relevant and donor-specific TCRbeta repertoire. Donor-specific Treg expansion exceeded global Treg expansion in tolerant patients, suggesting antigen-driven rather than nonspecific expansion.

The sequences come from CD4+ T cells from blood, collected before the transplant. The chain joins TRBV9 to TRBJ2-7; 10 bases in the middle match TRBD1. This TCR derives from a human donor who received a combined kidney and bone marrow transplant. The DNA reads as follows: TGTGCCAGCAGCGTAGGGGGACGAGAGTGGACAGGGGGTCTCTACGAGCAGTACTTC. Its amino acids are CASSVGGREWTGGLYEQYF.